This T cell receptor beta chain originates from a study of shared clonotypes between healthy human individuals. Overall study: Donors consisted of two women and three men between 18 and 49. Findings of the study overall: Sharing of clonotypes among donors was expected to vary with sequencing depth. The study drew on few donors, limiting represented genetic and exposure-history diversity.

To note about this clone: Its antigen is as yet unknown.

It was CD45RO-negative cells, positively selected for CCR7, that made up naive CD8 cells, with terminally differentiated effector memory CD45RA+ cells excluded. Some 30,000 T cell genomes (approximately 210 ng DNA) went into each sorted-subset replicate. TCRdb's copy holds only in-frame clones and misses some; the assay was immunoSEQ multiplex PCR. In the table there are over 2 million clones, less than 95% of which are singletons. The source of this sequence is a man between 18 and 35 years old in good health. The specimen sequenced was naive CD8+ T cells sorted from blood.

CDR3 residues: CAWSVGGLSGNTIYF. DNA of the CDR3: TGTGCCTGGAGTGTAGGGGGTTTGTCCGGAAACACCATATATTTT. The chain employs TRBV30 and TRBJ1-3; maybe TRBD1 (6 bases). V was clipped by 0 bases and J by 4 bases, with 13 bases between them. The CDR3 runs to 15 residues. CDR1 and CDR2 (germline): GTSNPN, SVGIG (reference sequence).